The present entry profiles one T cell receptor beta chain with its context. This sample stems from a study of blood T cell repertoires in COVID-19. Overall study context: Italy, Spain and the United States were the sources of the convalescent and acute COVID-19 samples.

Profiled with immunoSEQ multiplex PCR; TCRdb holds only in-frame clones, not every one. The sample gives about 480,000 clones, 88% of which show up once; around 1.9% is in the top ten. The participants were between roughly 18 and 89 years old and came from about two dozen US areas. The V end was cut by 1 base, the J end by 0 bases, with 15 bases between. CDR1 is PRHDT, CDR2 FYEKMQ, per germline (reference sequence). The CDR3 covers 17 residues. The specimen was PBMCs or T cells enriched from blood (not recorded which). The receptor comes from a woman aged 40 to 50 who had recovered from COVID-19. This rearrangement joins TRBV13 to TRBJ1-2, with D possibly matching TRBD1 (6 bases). CDR3 residues: CASSLAGGGIANYGYTF. In nucleotides, the CDR3 is TGTGCCAGCAGCTTAGCGGGAGGGGGGATAGCTAACTATGGCTACACCTTC.